These T cell receptor beta chains were read from a single sample in a study of vaccination and CD4 T cells after COVID-19. Using its own MiXCR run on the PCR reads, TCRdb lists one record per CDR3 protein. This table holds around 20,000 distinct CDR3 sequences, approximately 40% found once. These receptors have no identified antigens. The source was CD4+ T cells from blood, cultured in vitro, collected about 7 months after SARS-CoV-2 vaccination. These receptors were taken from a human donor who had recovered from COVID-19. Each CDR3 is given with its conserved first and last residue. D genes are given only for firm matches. Size is omitted from some rows. Given values are once, few, many or a class for expanded clones.

cdr3_nt: TGTGCCAGCAGCCCGGGGGGACTAGGGGTGTCACCCCTCCACTTT
cdr3_aa: CASSPGGLGVSPLHF
j_call: TRBJ1-6
v_call: TRBV7-6
d_call: NA
clone_size: few

cdr3_nt: TGTGCCAGCAGTGACCCAGCGGGACACCGGACGCAGTACTTC
cdr3_aa: CASSDPAGHRTQYF
j_call: TRBJ2-7
v_call: TRBV2
d_call: NA
clone_size: medium-sized

cdr3_nt: TGTGCCATCAGTGATGAGGGGCGGGGGAAGGATACGCAGTATTTT
cdr3_aa: CAISDEGRGKDTQYF
j_call: TRBJ2-3
v_call: TRBV10-3
d_call: TRBD2
clone_size: NA

cdr3_nt: TGTGCCAGCAGTACCCGTGGACCAGATACGCAGTATTTT
cdr3_aa: CASSTRGPDTQYF
j_call: TRBJ2-3
v_call: TRBV12-3/TRBV12-4
d_call: NA
clone_size: few

cdr3_nt: TGTGCCAGCAGCTTAAAGGGGGAGAACTATGGCTACACCTTC
cdr3_aa: CASSLKGENYGYTF
j_call: TRBJ1-2
v_call: TRBV7-9
d_call: NA
clone_size: medium-sized

cdr3_nt: TGTGCCAGCAGCTCAGGAGACTGGACTAGCAATCAGCCCCAGCATTTT
cdr3_aa: CASSSGDWTSNQPQHF
j_call: TRBJ1-5
v_call: TRBV7-9
d_call: NA
clone_size: few

cdr3_nt: TGTGCCAGCAGTTTAGTGTGGTGGGGCACTGAAGCTTTCTTT
cdr3_aa: CASSLVWWGTEAFF
j_call: TRBJ1-1
v_call: TRBV12-3/TRBV12-4
d_call: NA
clone_size: NA

cdr3_nt: TGTGCCAGCAGCTTAGTTACAGGAACCTATGGCTACACCTTC
cdr3_aa: CASSLVTGTYGYTF
j_call: TRBJ1-2
v_call: TRBV7-8
d_call: NA
clone_size: NA

cdr3_nt: TGCAGTGCTAGCGCTGGGTTTGGGGCACACCGGGACACCATATATTTT
cdr3_aa: CSASAGFGAHRDTIYF
j_call: TRBJ1-3
v_call: TRBV20-1
d_call: NA
clone_size: NA

cdr3_nt: TGCAGTGCTGGAAAACCTACAGGTAACACTGAAGCTTTCTTT
cdr3_aa: CSAGKPTGNTEAFF
j_call: TRBJ1-1
v_call: TRBV20-1
d_call: NA
clone_size: NA

cdr3_nt: TGTGCCACCAGCAGATACGGCTCTGGAAACACCATATATTTT
cdr3_aa: CATSRYGSGNTIYF
j_call: TRBJ1-3
v_call: TRBV15
d_call: NA
clone_size: NA

cdr3_nt: TGCAGTGCTGAAAGACTAGTTATGACAGATACGCAGTATTTT
cdr3_aa: CSAERLVMTDTQYF
j_call: TRBJ2-3
v_call: TRBV20-1
d_call: NA
clone_size: NA

cdr3_nt: TGCAGCGTTGCAAGGCTAGCGGTCGGGTACGAGCAGTACTTC
cdr3_aa: CSVARLAVGYEQYF
j_call: TRBJ2-7
v_call: TRBV29-1
d_call: TRBD2
clone_size: NA

cdr3_nt: TGCAGTGCTAGAGGTACAGGGAAGAACTATGGCTACACCTTC
cdr3_aa: CSARGTGKNYGYTF
j_call: TRBJ1-2
v_call: TRBV20-1
d_call: NA
clone_size: medium-sized

cdr3_nt: TGTGCCAGCAGTGATAAGCTAGCGGGGGGCTCCGGGGAGCTGTTTTTT
cdr3_aa: CASSDKLAGGSGELFF
j_call: TRBJ2-2
v_call: TRBV2
d_call: TRBD2
clone_size: few

cdr3_nt: TGTGCCAGCAGCCTACGACAGGGCTACAACACTGAAGCTTTCTTT
cdr3_aa: CASSLRQGYNTEAFF
j_call: TRBJ1-1
v_call: TRBV4-2
d_call: TRBD1
clone_size: NA

cdr3_nt: TGTGCCAGCAGTATAGGTAACTACGAGCAGTACTTC
cdr3_aa: CASSIGNYEQYF
j_call: TRBJ2-7
v_call: TRBV7-2
d_call: NA
clone_size: few

cdr3_nt: TGCAGTGCTACCAGAGGGACTAGCACAGATACGCAGTATTTT
cdr3_aa: CSATRGTSTDTQYF
j_call: TRBJ2-3
v_call: TRBV20-1
d_call: NA
clone_size: NA

cdr3_nt: TGTGCCAGTAGTACACAGGGCTCGGAAGAGACCCAGTACTTC
cdr3_aa: CASSTQGSEETQYF
j_call: TRBJ2-5
v_call: TRBV19
d_call: NA
clone_size: NA

cdr3_nt: TGCAGTGCCAAGGCTGGACCGCTATCCTCCTACGAGCAGTACTTC
cdr3_aa: CSAKAGPLSSYEQYF
j_call: TRBJ2-7
v_call: TRBV20-1
d_call: NA
clone_size: NA

cdr3_nt: TGCGCCAGCAGCTTGGAGCGGGCAGGGAACAATGAGCAGTTCTTC
cdr3_aa: CASSLERAGNNEQFF
j_call: TRBJ2-1
v_call: TRBV5-1
d_call: NA
clone_size: NA

cdr3_nt: TGTGCCAGCAGCTACCCTGGACTAGCGGGAGACCGGGGTTACAATGAGCAGTTCTTC
cdr3_aa: CASSYPGLAGDRGYNEQFF
j_call: TRBJ2-1
v_call: TRBV6-2/TRBV6-3
d_call: TRBD2
clone_size: NA

cdr3_nt: TGTGCCAGCAGTGACCGACAGGGTGGGGCATCGCTAAGCAATCAGCCCCAGCATTTT
cdr3_aa: CASSDRQGGASLSNQPQHF
j_call: TRBJ1-5
v_call: TRBV28
d_call: TRBD1
clone_size: NA

cdr3_nt: TGTGCCAGCAGCTACGGGACTAGCGGGGGTACAGATACGCAGTATTTT
cdr3_aa: CASSYGTSGGTDTQYF
j_call: TRBJ2-3
v_call: TRBV7-2
d_call: TRBD2
clone_size: NA

cdr3_nt: TGTGCCAGCAGCCAAGAACTGGGATCCGGAGAGACCCAGTACTTC
cdr3_aa: CASSQELGSGETQYF
j_call: TRBJ2-5
v_call: TRBV14
d_call: NA
clone_size: NA

cdr3_nt: TGTGCCAGCTCACCACGGGACAGGGGGAAAACGGGCTCCTACGAGCAGTACTTC
cdr3_aa: CASSPRDRGKTGSYEQYF
j_call: TRBJ2-7
v_call: TRBV18
d_call: TRBD1
clone_size: NA

cdr3_nt: TGTGCCAGCAGCCTCCACAAGGACAGCGCCTACGAGCAGTACTTC
cdr3_aa: CASSLHKDSAYEQYF
j_call: TRBJ2-7
v_call: TRBV7-2
d_call: NA
clone_size: NA

cdr3_nt: TGTGCCAGCACCCCGACGGGGCTTGGAAACACCATATATTTT
cdr3_aa: CASTPTGLGNTIYF
j_call: TRBJ1-3
v_call: TRBV28
d_call: NA
clone_size: NA

cdr3_nt: TGTGCCAGCAGACCCTTCGACAGGCCCTCCTACGAGCAGTACTTC
cdr3_aa: CASRPFDRPSYEQYF
j_call: TRBJ2-7
v_call: TRBV27
d_call: NA
clone_size: NA

cdr3_nt: TGTGCCAGCACAACAGACAGGGAAGGCTACGAGCAGTACTTC
cdr3_aa: CASTTDREGYEQYF
j_call: TRBJ2-7
v_call: TRBV6-1
d_call: TRBD1
clone_size: NA

cdr3_nt: TGTGCCAGCAGTTACTCTTCGGGGGGAGGAAATGAGCAGTTCTTC
cdr3_aa: CASSYSSGGGNEQFF
j_call: TRBJ2-1
v_call: TRBV6-5
d_call: TRBD2
clone_size: few

cdr3_nt: TGTGCCAGCAGCCAGGAAATTAGCCAAGAGACCCAGTACTTC
cdr3_aa: CASSQEISQETQYF
j_call: TRBJ2-5
v_call: TRBV7-2
d_call: NA
clone_size: few

cdr3_nt: TGTGCCAGCAGCTTGGTTCCGAGCAGGGTAGACATTCAGTACTTC
cdr3_aa: CASSLVPSRVDIQYF
j_call: TRBJ2-4
v_call: TRBV5-4
d_call: NA
clone_size: NA

cdr3_nt: TGTGCCAGCAGCTTAGGTGGGGTGGATTGGGAGACCCAGTACTTC
cdr3_aa: CASSLGGVDWETQYF
j_call: TRBJ2-5
v_call: TRBV7-2
d_call: NA
clone_size: NA

cdr3_nt: TGTGCCAGCAGCGCCACTACCGGGACTTATAACACCGGGGAGCTGTTTTTT
cdr3_aa: CASSATTGTYNTGELFF
j_call: TRBJ2-2
v_call: TRBV7-2
d_call: NA
clone_size: NA

cdr3_nt: TGTGCCAGCAGCTTAGGGGACTCCACCTCTCCAAATGAGCAGTTCTTC
cdr3_aa: CASSLGDSTSPNEQFF
j_call: TRBJ2-1
v_call: TRBV7-6
d_call: NA
clone_size: few

cdr3_nt: TGTGCCAGCAGTCAACTCGCGGGGGCATACAATGAGCAGTTCTTC
cdr3_aa: CASSQLAGAYNEQFF
j_call: TRBJ2-1
v_call: TRBV7-2
d_call: NA
clone_size: NA

cdr3_nt: TGTGCCACCAGCACCAGATTGCTGATGGACGGCTACACCTTC
cdr3_aa: CATSTRLLMDGYTF
j_call: TRBJ1-2
v_call: TRBV15
d_call: NA
clone_size: NA

cdr3_nt: TGCAGTGCTAGTGGCCAGGGACATTTGGGAGGCTACACCTTC
cdr3_aa: CSASGQGHLGGYTF
j_call: TRBJ1-2
v_call: TRBV20-1
d_call: NA
clone_size: medium-sized

cdr3_nt: TGTGCCAGCTTGCCCCTACAGGGGGAGTATGGCTACACCTTC
cdr3_aa: CASLPLQGEYGYTF
j_call: TRBJ1-2
v_call: TRBV6-1
d_call: TRBD1
clone_size: few

cdr3_nt: TGTGCCAGCAGCTTAGTTCCGGAGACCCAGTACTTC
cdr3_aa: CASSLVPETQYF
j_call: TRBJ2-5
v_call: TRBV7-2
d_call: NA
clone_size: NA

cdr3_nt: TGTGCCAGCACACCACCGGGACGCTCGTACAATGAGCAGTTCTTC
cdr3_aa: CASTPPGRSYNEQFF
j_call: TRBJ2-1
v_call: TRBV6-1
d_call: NA
clone_size: few

cdr3_nt: TGTGCCAGCAGCTTAGGTGGCAGGGGGGTTTACGAGCAGTACTTC
cdr3_aa: CASSLGGRGVYEQYF
j_call: TRBJ2-7
v_call: TRBV7-9
d_call: NA
clone_size: NA

cdr3_nt: TGTGCCAGCTCACCAACAACAGGGGGGAACACTGAAGCTTTCTTT
cdr3_aa: CASSPTTGGNTEAFF
j_call: TRBJ1-1
v_call: TRBV18
d_call: TRBD1
clone_size: NA

cdr3_nt: TGTGCCAGCAGTCACGGGACACCTAGCAATCAGCCCCAGCATTTT
cdr3_aa: CASSHGTPSNQPQHF
j_call: TRBJ1-5
v_call: TRBV6-1
d_call: NA
clone_size: few

cdr3_nt: TGTGCCAGCAGTTATAAAGGGGGCCCTGGCACTGAAGCTTTCTTT
cdr3_aa: CASSYKGGPGTEAFF
j_call: TRBJ1-1
v_call: TRBV6-5
d_call: TRBD1
clone_size: NA

cdr3_nt: TGTGCCAGCAGTGAGGACTCACAACCGGAGACCCAGTACTTC
cdr3_aa: CASSEDSQPETQYF
j_call: TRBJ2-5
v_call: TRBV6-4
d_call: NA
clone_size: NA

cdr3_nt: TGTGCCAGCAGCCATCTAGCGGGAGGGCGAGAAGATACGCAGTATTTT
cdr3_aa: CASSHLAGGREDTQYF
j_call: TRBJ2-3
v_call: TRBV7-3
d_call: TRBD2
clone_size: few

cdr3_nt: TGTGCCAGCAGCTTACAGGGGGCGGGCGCGACCCAGTACTTC
cdr3_aa: CASSLQGAGATQYF
j_call: TRBJ2-5
v_call: TRBV7-2
d_call: TRBD1
clone_size: NA